These 14 T cell receptor beta chains originate from one sample sequenced in a study of shared clonotypes between healthy human individuals (dated by TCRdb to the early 2020s). Libraries came from the immunoSEQ multiplex PCR assay. TCRdb limited this immuneACCESS table to in-frame rearrangements with V and J called. A share of clones is missing; checked studies link under half to unresolved V genes, and the rest is unexplained. In this sample the table shows around 1.6 million clones, 95% to 99% of which occur a single time. The leading ten clones occupy around 0.47% of the sample. Sequenced material: naive CD4+ T cells sorted from blood. The cell subset or site label, as the study defines it: CD45RA+ positively selected. The receptors here all came from a man aged 25-45 years in good health.

Points on this clone: Mismatch with germline at one junction end may stem from a read error. The chain combines TRBV7-7 with TRBJ2-1; D possibly corresponds to TRBD1 (6 bases). The germline gives CDR1 SSHAT, CDR2 FNYEAQ (reference sequence). This CDR3 region has 13 residues. The CDR3 region is CASSPGALGEQFF. CDR3 coding DNA: TGTGCTAGCAGCCCAGGGGCCCTAGGGGAGCAGTTCTTC.

This clone was counted once. Other nucleotide sequences in the sample specify the same CDR3. The V gene is TRBV2, the J gene TRBJ1-4; 9 nucleotides align to TRBD1. The CDR3 has 13 residues. V dropped 6 bases and J dropped 7; count of bases not matched to a gene: 3. Germline CDR1 and CDR2: SNHLY and FYNNEI. CDR3 protein: CASSRQGGEKLFF. DNA of the CDR3: TGTGCCAGCAGCCGACAGGGGGGTGAAAAACTGTTTTTT.

The chain couples TRBV7-2 to TRBJ2-7; possible D gene TRBD1, 5 bases. V lost 2 bases to trimming and J lost 4 bases, with 9 bases between them. The CDR3 length is 13 residues. Germline V gives CDR1 SGHTA, CDR2 FQGNSA. The CDR3 DNA reads TGTGCCAGCAGCTTACCGACAGTATACGAGCAGTACTTC. Protein sequence: CASSLPTVYEQYF.

The rearrangement links TRBV18 to TRBJ2-7; the D is unclear. This CDR3 comprises 19 residues. The germline gives CDR1 KGHSH, CDR2 LQKENI. V lost 4 bases and J 0 bases, leaving 25 bases between the germline ends. Written as DNA, the CDR3 is TGTGCCAGCTCACTATACCCGAATTCGGCAGCCCTAAGCTCCTACGAGCAGTACTTC. It yields the protein CASSLYPNSAALSSYEQYF.

The gene calls are TRBV10-2 and TRBJ2-3, with D possibly being TRBD1 (5 bases). Germline CDR1 is WSHSY and CDR2 is SAAADI. V lost 7 bases, J lost 2 bases, and 13 bases lay in between. This CDR3 comprises 14 residues. The CDR3 region is CASTPTAPTDTQYF. The CDR3 bases are TGCGCCAGCACTCCGACAGCTCCCACAGATACGCAGTATTTT.

V is TRBV9 and J is TRBJ2-3; TRBD2 agrees at 13 bases. The CDR3 totals 23 residues. V dropped 0 bases and J dropped 0; count of bases not matched to a gene: 19. CDR1 and CDR2 (germline): SGDLS, YYNGEE. The CDR3 DNA is TGTGCCAGCAGCGTAGGCTTGCCCAGGAGACTAGCGGGAGGATGGGGGAGCACAGATACGCAGTATTTT. It encodes CASSVGLPRRLAGGWGSTDTQYF.

About this clone itself: The same CDR3 is also encoded by other DNA sequences in this sample. The chain employs TRBV2 and TRBJ2-5; no reliable D call. The CDR3 loop spans 12 amino acids. V lost 5 bases and J lost 0, with 4 bases in between. Looked up from germline, CDR1 is SNHLY and CDR2 is FYNNEI. The CDR3: CASSLYQETQYF. CDR3 nucleotide sequence: TGTGCCAGCAGTTTATACCAAGAGACCCAGTACTTC.

The chain is built from TRBV7-8 and TRBJ1-1, with a weak D call TRBD1 (6 bases). CDR1 and CDR2 (germline): SGHVS, FQNEAQ. V was shortened by 1 base and J by 0 bases, with 12 bases between the two germline ends. CDR3 size: 16 residues. In DNA, the CDR3 is TGTGCCAGCAGCTTAGTCGATAGGACAGTGAACACTGAAGCTTTCTTT. Protein product: CASSLVDRTVNTEAFF.

The V gene is TRBV6-6, the J gene TRBJ1-1; D is perhaps TRBD1 (6 bases). Between the trimmed V and J ends, which lost 2 bases and 1 base, there was a span of 14 bases. Germline CDR1 is MNHNY and CDR2 is SVGAGI (reference sequence). The CDR3 loop spans 16 amino acids. Written as DNA, the CDR3 is TGTGCCAGCAGTTACGATAAGGGGGGCGCGAACACTGAAGCTTTCTTT. This codes for CASSYDKGGANTEAFF.

The rearrangement uses TRBV5-4 and TRBJ2-1; 10 bases map to TRBD2. V was pared by 0 bases and J by 7 bases, with 4 bases of the junction left unmatched. Germline CDR1 SGHNT, CDR2 YYREEE (reference sequence). The CDR3 sequence is 15 residues long. The CDR3 DNA reads TGTGCCAGCAGCTTGGCGGCTAGCGGGAGTAATGAGCAGTTCTTC. Amino acids: CASSLAASGSNEQFF.

The chain has TRBV19 and TRBJ2-1; 10 bases agree with TRBD2. The CDR3 extends over 15 amino acids. Germline CDR1 reads LNHDA; CDR2 reads SQIVND (reference sequence). V shed 5 bases, J shed 3 bases, and the junction held 4 bases outside the gene matches. In DNA form, the CDR3 reads TGTGCCAGTAGTTTCCTAGCGGGAGTCTACAATGAGCAGTTCTTC. This codes for CASSFLAGVYNEQFF.

The chain recombines TRBV5-1 with TRBJ1-3; the D gene is possibly TRBD1 (6 bases). The CDR3 consists of 19 residues. Trimming stripped 0 bases from V and 0 bases from J, with 19 bases between. Germline V gene lookup returns CDR1 SGHRS and CDR2 YFSETQ. This CDR3 is CASSLVVGDTHTSGNTIYF. The CDR3 region has the DNA TGCGCCAGCAGCTTGGTGGTGGGGGACACTCATACCTCTGGAAACACCATATATTTT.

The chain employs TRBV7-9 and TRBJ2-1; D is ambiguous. Trimming left V 0 bases short and J 8 bases short, with 14 bases between. This CDR3 comprises 15 residues. Germline V CDR1 and CDR2: SEHNR, FQNEAQ (reference sequence). The CDR3 DNA follows: TGTGCCAGCAGCTTAGCAGATTTTTCGGGTGATGAGCAGTTCTTC. Its translation: CASSLADFSGDEQFF.

The chain recombines TRBV5-1 with TRBJ2-1, with D tentatively TRBD2 (5 bases). The ends were cut back, 0 bases at V and 12 bases at J, with 16 bases in the middle. Germline CDR1 and CDR2: SGHRS and YFSETQ. The CDR3 is 14 residues long. The CDR3 sequence: CASSLAPSAATQFF. CDR3 in DNA: TGCGCCAGCAGCTTGGCCCCCTCAGCGGCTACGCAGTTCTTC.